This record covers a single T cell receptor (beta chain). Profiling relied on immunoSEQ multiplex PCR, and the TCRdb table lists in-frame clones only, not all of them. The sample comprises almost 80,000 clones, about four fifths of which are singletons, and around 0.44% rests with the top ten. This entry belongs to a study of OX40 agonist ivuxolimab in advanced cancers. Germline V CDR1 and CDR2: SGHTA, FQGNSA. J was trimmed by 2 bases and V by 4 bases; bases with no gene match: 12. CDR3 size: 17 residues. Autoimmune disease history or systemic immunosuppression disqualified patients. The source of this sequence is an adult with an advanced solid tumor such as melanoma, head and neck, liver or kidney cancer. This sequence joins TRBV7-2 and TRBJ2-7, with TRBD1 matching 9 bases. Sequenced here: CD4+ or CD8+ T cells sorted from blood, sampled in a trial of the OX40 agonist ivuxolimab. CDR3 DNA: TGTGCCAGCAGCTCCCCCGGTACGGGACAGGGCACCTACGAGCAGTACTTC. It encodes CASSSPGTGQGTYEQYF.